Shown below are 26 T cell receptor beta chains from a single sample sequenced in a study of T cells in localized non-small cell lung cancer. Clones were read by immunoSEQ multiplex PCR, and TCRdb kept only the in-frame ones, dropping some. This table holds more than 45,000 clones, roughly 83% found once. The input for sequencing was peripheral blood mononuclear cells, taken before any cancer treatment. The receptors come from a man between 40 and 70 years old with stage III lung adenocarcinoma.

The chain joins TRBV5-8 to TRBJ2-7; perhaps TRBD1 as D (5 bases). V lost 4 bases, J lost 7 bases, and 18 bases lay in between. CDR1 and CDR2 from the germline V gene are SGHTS and YDEGEE. This CDR3 spans 14 amino acids. As DNA, the CDR3 is TGTGCCAGCAGCCAACAGGATCCCTCTGAGGAGCAGTACTTC. Its translation is CASSQQDPSEEQYF.

The chain joins TRBV30 to TRBJ2-3, with 9 bases matching TRBD2. CDR1 and CDR2 from the germline V gene are GTSNPN and SVGIG (reference sequence). CDR3 size: 14 residues. V shed 7 bases, J shed 2 bases, and the junction held 7 bases outside the gene matches. This CDR3 reads CAFAGGSNTDTQYF. The CDR3 nucleotides are TGTGCCTTCGCGGGGGGGTCCAACACAGATACGCAGTATTTT.

The chain employs TRBV11-3 and TRBJ2-5; tentatively, D is TRBD2 (5 bases). Trimming stripped 6 bases from V and 5 bases from J, with 19 bases between. The V gene's germline CDR1 is SGHNT and CDR2 YENEEA. This CDR3 comprises 15 residues. CDR3 residues: CASSKRESGWETQYF. CDR3 DNA: TGTGCCAGCAGTAAAAGGGAGAGTGGTTGGGAGACCCAGTACTTC.

The rearrangement uses TRBV11-3 and TRBJ1-1; a possible D gene is TRBD1 (6 bases). The V gene lost 2 bases and the J gene lost 1 base, with 8 bases spanning the gap. The germline V gene encodes CDR1 SGHNT and CDR2 YENEEA. This CDR3 is 14 amino acids long. As DNA, the CDR3 is TGTGCCAGCAGCTTATTAGGGGGGAACACTGAAGCTTTCTTT. This sequence encodes CASSLLGGNTEAFF.

This chain uses TRBV28 with TRBJ2-6, with unresolved D. CDR3 length: 13 amino acids. Germline V gives CDR1 MDHEN, CDR2 SYDVKM. Trimming removed 7 bases at V and 1 base at J, with 5 bases between. In DNA, the CDR3 is TGTGCCAGCATAAGGTCTGGGGCCAACGTCCTGACTTTC. Protein sequence: CASIRSGANVLTF.

The chain carries TRBV4-2 and TRBJ1-4, with D tentatively TRBD1 (5 bases). CDR3 size: 18 residues. V was cut by 0 bases and J by 2 bases, with 16 bases left in between. Germline V gene lookup returns CDR1 LGHNA and CDR2 YNFKEQ. The CDR3 DNA is TGTGCCAGCAGCCAAGATGGAAGGGGCGTTGCTACTAATGAAAAACTGTTTTTT. Translated, it gives CASSQDGRGVATNEKLFF.

The V gene is TRBV11-2, the J gene TRBJ1-1, with D perhaps TRBD1 (5 bases). The CDR3 is 12 amino acids. CDR1 and CDR2 from the germline V gene are SGHAT and FQNNGV. Trimming shortened V by 3 bases and J by 8 bases, and 10 bases separated the two germline ends. The DNA for the CDR3 is TGTGCCAGCAGCTTCCAACCAGGGGAAGCTTTCTTT. Translation gives CASSFQPGEAFF.

This chain connects TRBV10-3 to TRBJ1-4; D may be TRBD1 (6 bases). The V gene's germline CDR1 is ENHRY and CDR2 SYGVKD. V was trimmed by 4 bases and J by 3 bases, leaving 12 bases between them. The CDR3 is 15 residues long. The CDR3 nucleotides read TGTGCCATCAGTGCCCAGGGGCAGTCTAATGAAAAACTGTTTTTT. Translation gives CAISAQGQSNEKLFF.

The chain has TRBV6-5 and TRBJ2-2, with unresolved D. CDR3 size: 14 residues. V was shortened by 4 bases and J by 3 bases, with 9 bases between the two germline ends. The germline CDR1 and CDR2 sequences are MNHEY and SVGAGI. CDR3: CASSWGSDTGELFF. As DNA, the CDR3 is TGTGCCAGCAGTTGGGGATCTGACACCGGGGAGCTGTTTTTT.

This clone was observed a handful of times. This chain connects TRBV12-5 to TRBJ2-3; 9 nucleotides match TRBD2. There are 14 residues in the CDR3. The germline V gene encodes CDR1 LGHNT and CDR2 FRNRAP. The V and J ends lost 5 bases and 2 bases, in that order; junction bases with no gene match: 2. The DNA of the CDR3 is TGTGCTAGTGGTCGGACTAGCGACACAGATACGCAGTATTTT. This codes for CASGRTSDTDTQYF.

This clone turned up a few times. The chain uses TRBV7-9 and TRBJ1-1; D not certain. Germline CDR1 reads SEHNR; CDR2 reads FQNEAQ (reference sequence). This CDR3 comprises 16 residues. V gave up 2 bases and J gave up 3 bases, with 16 bases separating them. In DNA, the CDR3 is TGTGCCAGCAGCTTATCACACCCTGGTTTGGACACTGAAGCTTTCTTT. It specifies CASSLSHPGLDTEAFF.

The chain combines TRBV7-2 with TRBJ2-3; 8 bases match TRBD1. Germline V gene sequence: CDR1 SGHTA, CDR2 FQGNSA. The CDR3 is made up of 16 amino acids. V shed 3 bases and J 4 bases; nucleotides not matched to a gene: 9. The DNA for the CDR3 is TGTGCCAGCAGCTTCCGGACAGGGAAGGTGCCAGATACGCAGTATTTT. Amino acid sequence: CASSFRTGKVPDTQYF.

The chain couples TRBV11-3 to TRBJ2-7; the D call may be TRBD1 or TRBD2 (6 bases each). V was cut by 6 bases and J by 4 bases, with 10 bases left in between. The CDR3 has 12 amino acids. In germline, CDR1 is SGHNT, CDR2 YENEEA. The CDR3 nucleotides read TGTGCCAGCAGTCAAGGGGGGTACGAGCAGTACTTC. This codes for CASSQGGYEQYF. The full variable domain, rest sourced from reference TRBV11-3 and TRBJ2-7, is EAGVVQSPRYKIIEKKQPVAFWCNPISGHNTLYWYLQNLGQGPELLIRYENEEAVDDSQLPKDRFSAERLKGVDSTLKIQPAELGDSAVYLCASSQGGYEQYFGPGTRLTVT.

The chain is built from TRBV30 and TRBJ2-1; TRBD2 matches at 14 bases. V lost 5 bases, J lost 2 bases, and 5 bases stayed unmatched. The CDR3 length is 16 residues. Per the germline V gene, CDR1 is GTSNPN and CDR2 is SVGIG (reference sequence). As DNA, the CDR3 is TGTGCCTGGGGGGGACTAGCGGGAGATACCTACAATGAGCAGTTCTTC. Translation: CAWGGLAGDTYNEQFF.

This chain connects TRBV15 to TRBJ2-1; D could derive from TRBD1 or TRBD2 (5 bases each). V was shortened by 5 bases and J by 7 bases, with 24 bases between the two germline ends. CDR1 is LNHNV and CDR2 is YYDKDF in the germline V gene (reference sequence). The CDR3 loop spans 17 amino acids. The CDR3 DNA reads as TGTGCCACCAGCTTGCACGGGGCGGTGGGAGTTTTAAATGAGCAGTTCTTC. This encodes CATSLHGAVGVLNEQFF.

The rearrangement uses TRBV5-1 and TRBJ2-1; D call uncertain. CDR1 is SGHRS and CDR2 is YFSETQ in the germline V gene. V was cut by 4 bases and J by 8 bases, with 7 bases left in between. The CDR3 covers 11 residues. The CDR3 sequence: CASSQDHEQFF. CDR3 coding DNA: TGCGCCAGCAGCCAAGACCATGAGCAGTTCTTC.

The chain uses TRBV10-2 and TRBJ1-5; 7 bases agree with TRBD1. V lost 5 bases and J lost 2; bases outside the gene matches: 0. The CDR3 has 13 residues. The germline V gene has CDR1 WSHSY and CDR2 SAAADI. The CDR3 region has the DNA TGCGCCAGCAGTACAGGGGGCAATCAGCCCCAGCATTTT. Translated: CASSTGGNQPQHF.

The chain carries TRBV7-7 and TRBJ2-5; the D gene is possibly TRBD2 (5 bases). Between the trimmed V and J ends, which lost 5 bases and 2 bases, there was a span of 12 bases. Per germline, CDR1 SSHAT and CDR2 FNYEAQ (reference sequence). The CDR3 consists of 14 residues. CDR3 residues: CASSQSGQQETQYF. The CDR3 DNA is TGTGCCAGCAGCCAAAGCGGCCAGCAAGAGACCCAGTACTTC.

The V and J genes are TRBV19 and TRBJ1-1, with D uncertain. Germline values: CDR1 LNHDA, CDR2 SQIVND (reference sequence). V lost 7 bases, J lost 5 bases, and 14 bases lay in between. The CDR3 runs to 13 residues. CDR3 sequence reads: CASTGQSLTEAFF. In nucleotides, the CDR3 is TGTGCCAGTACCGGCCAGAGCTTGACTGAAGCTTTCTTT.

Notes on this clone: The same CDR3 is also encoded by other DNA sequences in this sample. The V and J genes are TRBV5-1 and TRBJ2-5, with a tentative D call TRBD1 (6 bases). Trimming shortened V by 0 bases and J by 5 bases, and 8 bases separated the two germline ends. CDR1 and CDR2 (germline): SGHRS, YFSETQ. This CDR3 contains 13 residues. The chain's CDR3 is CASSLGGQETQYF. Written as DNA, the CDR3 is TGCGCCAGCAGCTTGGGAGGACAGGAGACCCAGTACTTC.

The CDR3 spells CASSSMQGWEQFF. In nucleotides, the CDR3 is TGTGCCAGCAGCTCGATGCAGGGTTGGGAGCAGTTCTTC. The chain employs TRBV7-2 and TRBJ2-1; tentative D call: TRBD1 (5 bases). Looked up from germline, CDR1 is SGHTA and CDR2 is FQGNSA. V was shortened by 4 bases and J by 10 bases, with 14 bases between the two germline ends. The CDR3 loop spans 13 amino acids.

V and J are TRBV10-3 and TRBJ2-5; TRBD1 matches at 10 bases. Unmatched junction bases numbered 5, after V lost 5 bases and J lost 5 bases. This CDR3 is 14 amino acids long. Germline CDR1 ENHRY, CDR2 SYGVKD. CDR3 region: CAISPPGQGETQYF. CDR3 nucleotide sequence: TGTGCCATCAGTCCACCGGGACAGGGGGAGACCCAGTACTTC.

The chain is built from TRBV30 and TRBJ2-5, with 7 bases fitting TRBD1. Looked up from germline, CDR1 is GTSNPN and CDR2 is SVGIG (reference sequence). The CDR3 consists of 14 residues. V gave up 4 bases and J gave up 5 bases; unmatched junction bases: 10. CDR3 in amino acids: CAWTIKGGGETQYF. In nucleotides, the CDR3 is TGTGCCTGGACCATCAAAGGGGGCGGGGAGACCCAGTACTTC.

The V gene is TRBV7-2, the J gene TRBJ1-4, with D unresolved. This CDR3 region has 12 residues. V was trimmed by 2 bases and J by 8 bases, leaving 6 bases between them. Germline CDR1 reads SGHTA; CDR2 reads FQGNSA. The CDR3 region is CASSLQPEKLFF. The CDR3 nucleotides read TGTGCCAGCAGCTTACAGCCCGAAAAACTGTTTTTT.

The gene calls are TRBV19 and TRBJ2-3, with 7 bases lining up with TRBD1. With V trimmed by 8 bases and J by 4 bases, 12 bases remained unmatched. In germline, CDR1 is LNHDA, CDR2 SQIVND (reference sequence). The CDR3 has 15 amino acids. CDR3 bases: TGTGCCAGTCAAGACAGGGCCGATTATGCAGATACGCAGTATTTT. This codes for CASQDRADYADTQYF.

The gene calls are TRBV28 and TRBJ2-7; no clear D gene. The CDR3 spans 15 residues. Per germline, CDR1 MDHEN and CDR2 SYDVKM. Trimming took 7 bases from V and 2 from J, leaving 18 bases between them. The CDR3 is CASKGRTYFTYEQYF. CDR3 nucleotide sequence: TGTGCCAGCAAGGGAAGAACGTACTTTACCTACGAGCAGTACTTC.